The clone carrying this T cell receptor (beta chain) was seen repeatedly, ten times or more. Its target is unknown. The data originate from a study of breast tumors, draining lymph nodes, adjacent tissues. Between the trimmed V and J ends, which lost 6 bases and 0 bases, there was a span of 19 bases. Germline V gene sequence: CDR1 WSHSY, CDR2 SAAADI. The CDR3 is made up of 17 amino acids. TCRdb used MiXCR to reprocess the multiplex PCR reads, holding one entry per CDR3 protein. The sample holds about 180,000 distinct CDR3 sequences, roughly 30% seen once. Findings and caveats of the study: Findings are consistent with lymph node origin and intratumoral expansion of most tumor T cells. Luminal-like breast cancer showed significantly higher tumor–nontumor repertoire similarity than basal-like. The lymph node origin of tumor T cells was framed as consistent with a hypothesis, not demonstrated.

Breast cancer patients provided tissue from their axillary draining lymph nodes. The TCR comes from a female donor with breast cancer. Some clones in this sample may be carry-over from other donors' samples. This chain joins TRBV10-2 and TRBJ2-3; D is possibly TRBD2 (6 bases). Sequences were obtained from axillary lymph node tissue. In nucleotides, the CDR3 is TGCGCCAGCAGGACCAACCGGGACTTCACTAGCACAGATACGCAGTATTTT. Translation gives CASRTNRDFTSTDTQYF.